These T cell receptor beta chains were read from a single sample in a study of shared clonotypes between healthy human individuals. Method: immunoSEQ multiplex PCR; TCRdb's copy keeps in-frame clones and lacks some. This table has over a million clones, more than 75% appearing once. Material: memory CD4+ T cells from PBMCs. These receptor sequences come from a man between 18 and 35 years old in good health. Some clones in this sample may be carry-over from other donors' samples. Both conserved end residues are part of each CDR3. The D gene is left open where the match is weak. A clone size is listed for some rows: how often the clone was seen (once, few, many), or a class if it is expanded.

>-|-|TRBJ2-1|TRBV7-9
TGTGCCAGCAGCCCAATGGGAACGAGCTCCTACAATGAGCAGTTCTTC
CASSPMGTSSYNEQFF
>TRBD2|-|TRBJ2-7|TRBV4-2
TGTGCCAGCAGCCAACAAGATGGGGACTATAATTACGAGCAGTACTTC
CASSQQDGDYNYEQYF
>TRBD1|-|TRBJ2-7|TRBV11-2
TGTGCCGGCAGCTTAGGACAGGCCCGGGACCAGTCCTACGAGCAGTACTTC
CAGSLGQARDQSYEQYF
>-|-|TRBJ1-2|TRBV6-5
TGTGCCAGCAGCCCTAGGGGCTATGGCTACACCTTC
CASSPRGYGYTF
>-|few|TRBJ2-2|TRBV11-3
TGTGCCAGCAGCCGGGACACTGGGGGGGAGCTGTTTTTT
CASSRDTGGELFF
>TRBD2|-|TRBJ2-3|TRBV19
TGTGCCAGTAGTATGGGCCTAGCGGGAGGAACAGATACGCAGTATTTT
CASSMGLAGGTDTQYF
>-|-|TRBJ2-3|TRBV7-9
TGTGCCAGCAGCTTAGGCCCGACTCGATCAGATACGCAGTATTTT
CASSLGPTRSDTQYF
>-|once|TRBJ2-3|TRBV2
TGTGCCAGCAGTGGGTCTAGGGCCTCAGATACGCAGTATTTT
CASSGSRASDTQYF
>-|-|TRBJ2-7|TRBV30
TGTGCCTGGAGTCGGACAGACGAGCAGTACTTC
CAWSRTDEQYF
>TRBD1|-|TRBJ2-1|TRBV27
TGTGCCAGCAGTTTAAGGACCCCGGGACAGGGGTACAATGAGCAGTTCTTC
CASSLRTPGQGYNEQFF
>TRBD1|-|TRBJ1-6|TRBV7-3
TGTGCCAGCAGCACCGGGACAGGGTATAATTCACCCCTCCACTTT
CASSTGTGYNSPLHF
>-|-|TRBJ1-2|TRBV6-1
TGTGCCAGCACCCGGGGGGGGGAAGTAACAAATGGCTACACCTTC
CASTRGGEVTNGYTF
>TRBD2|-|TRBJ2-7|TRBV4-2
TGTGCCAGCAGCCAACTGGGAGGGCTGGGGGAGCAGTACTTC
CASSQLGGLGEQYF
>-|-|TRBJ2-2|TRBV7-8
TGTGCCAGCAGCCCGAGGGGTGGGGCGAACACCGGGGAGCTGTTTTTT
CASSPRGGANTGELFF
>-|-|TRBJ1-5|TRBV18
TGTGCCAGCTCCCCGGGGGGGCTAAGGGATCAGCCCCAGCATTTT
CASSPGGLRDQPQHF
>-|-|TRBJ1-1|TRBV28
TGTGCCAGCAGTCAGGCTGAAGCTTTCTTT
CASSQAEAFF
>-|-|TRBJ1-4|TRBV7-2
TGTGCCAGCAGGGGATTAGACGAAAAACTGTTTTTT
CASRGLDEKLFF
>-|-|TRBJ2-7|TRBV5-6
TGTGCCAGCAGCTTGATCACGACAGAATACGAGCAGTACTTC
CASSLITTEYEQYF
>-|-|TRBJ2-7|TRBV19
TGTGCCAGTAGTACTTTGGGACGGGGCTCCTACGAGCAGTACTTC
CASSTLGRGSYEQYF
>TRBD1|-|TRBJ2-7|TRBV5-1
TGCGCCAGCAGCTTGGGACAGGGTTTCGAGCAGTACTTC
CASSLGQGFEQYF
>TRBD1|-|TRBJ2-5|TRBV6-5
TGTGCCAGCAGCACTGACAGGGGGGAGACCCAGTACTTC
CASSTDRGETQYF
>TRBD2|-|TRBJ2-1|TRBV9
TGTGCCAGCAGCTCTGCGGGACTAGCGGGAGTCAACAATGAGCAGTTCTTC
CASSSAGLAGVNNEQFF
>-|once|TRBJ2-7|TRBV28
TGTGCCAGCAGTTTTCCGGGGGCAGGGGCCGGTGAGCAGTACTTC
CASSFPGAGAGEQYF
>TRBD2|once|TRBJ2-1|TRBV7-3
TGTGCCAGCAGCTTAAAGGGACTAGCATCCAATGAGCAGTTCTTC
CASSLKGLASNEQFF
>TRBD1|-|TRBJ1-5|TRBV6-1
TGTGCCACCGGACAGGGACTCCAGCCCCAGCATTTT
CATGQGLQPQHF
>TRBD1|-|TRBJ1-1|TRBV10-3
TGTGCCAGAAGGACAGGGTTAAACACTGAAGCTTTCTTT
CARRTGLNTEAFF
>-|-|TRBJ2-3|TRBV25-1
TGTGCCAGCAAGTCGCTAGTTGCAGATACGCAGTATTTT
CASKSLVADTQYF
>-|few|TRBJ2-5|TRBV7-8
TGTGCCAGCAGCCTAGGGACGGCTCAAGAGACCCAGTACTTC
CASSLGTAQETQYF
>-|many|TRBJ1-5|TRBV4-2
TGTGCCAGCAGCCAAGGGGCCGGAGTAGACGGGCCCCAGCATTTT
CASSQGAGVDGPQHF
>TRBD1|-|TRBJ2-1|TRBV18
TGTGCCAGCTCACCACGGACAGGGGTACTATCTTACAATGAGCAGTTCTTC
CASSPRTGVLSYNEQFF
>-|once|TRBJ2-1|TRBV11-3
TGTGCCAGCAGCCACGGAGTTTACAATGAGCAGTTCTTC
CASSHGVYNEQFF
>-|-|TRBJ2-1|TRBV6-6
TGTGCCAGCGAAGGTGAAGGGACCTACAATGAGCAGTTCTTC
CASEGEGTYNEQFF
>-|many|TRBJ2-7|TRBV18
TGTGCCAGCTCACTAGGCTACGAGCAGTACTTC
CASSLGYEQYF
>-|-|TRBJ2-1|TRBV15
TGTGCCACCAGCAGAGATAGGGAGGAGCAGTTCTTC
CATSRDREEQFF
>-|once|TRBJ2-3|TRBV7-8
TGTGCCAGCAGCATAACTAGCACAGATACGCAGTATTTT
CASSITSTDTQYF
>-|many|TRBJ2-2|TRBV27
-
CASSLSRRAGELFF
>-|-|TRBJ2-1|TRBV6-4
TGTGCCAGCAGTGACTCGAAATATTCTGAGCAGTTCTTC
CASSDSKYSEQFF
>-|-|TRBJ2-3|TRBV5-1
TGCGCCAGCAGCCGGGACGACACAGATACGCAGTATTTT
CASSRDDTDTQYF
>-|-|TRBJ1-2|TRBV5-1
TGCGCCAGCAGCTTGGCTCCCGACCTCTATGGCTACACCTTC
CASSLAPDLYGYTF